This record looks at one T cell receptor beta chain sequence and its context. This CDR3 has 14 amino acids. Germline V gene sequence: CDR1 MNHEY, CDR2 SVGAGI. V shed 5 bases, J shed 3 bases, and the junction held 7 bases outside the gene matches. These data belong to a study of T cell changes during pregnancy in multiple sclerosis. Profiling relied on immunoSEQ multiplex PCR, and the TCRdb table lists in-frame clones only, not all of them. Of 50,000 or so clones in the sample, roughly nine tenths were seen once. The sequence derives from a female donor with multiple sclerosis, enrolled in a pregnancy study. The material sequenced was CD8+ T cells from peripheral blood mononuclear cells, taken in the second trimester of pregnancy. The chain carries TRBV6-5 and TRBJ2-7; 7 nucleotides agree with TRBD1. CDR3 DNA: TGTGCCAGCAGTACCGGGACAGACAACTACGAGCAGTACTTC. The encoded protein is CASSTGTDNYEQYF.